The clone carrying this T cell receptor (beta chain) has just a few counts. The antigen remains undetermined. V lost 6 bases to trimming and J lost 3 bases, with 15 bases between them. The CDR3 extends over 15 amino acids. The sample comes from a study of early T cells in non-severe SARS-CoV-2 infection. Study summary: The chains were unpaired, and the sequenced material was bulk RNA from unsorted whole blood.

Study-level results: Private and CD4 specificities were missed by VDJdb matching, skewed to anti-spike CD8.

Individual cDNA molecules received unique molecular identifiers. Each CDR3 protein gets one entry after TCRdb re-called the 5' RACE reads with MiXCR. The table has about 110,000 distinct CDR3 sequences, around an eighth seen once. This rearrangement joins TRBV12-3 or TRBV12-4 to TRBJ1-5; D remains unclear. The receptor's source is an adult who was a healthcare worker with PCR-confirmed SARS-CoV-2 infection or an uninfected control (not recorded which). The sample in question was whole blood, obtained at baseline. CDR3 residues: CASSPPGNTNQPQHF. DNA for the CDR3: TGTGCCAGCAGCCCCCCCGGGAATACCAATCAGCCCCAGCATTTT.